This is a list of T cell receptor beta chains from one sample in a study of blood T cell repertoires in COVID-19. The assay was immunoSEQ multiplex PCR, and TCRdb's table has in-frame clones only and misses some. The sample gives more than 150,000 clones, 87% of which show up once; about 0.95% is in the top ten. Sequencing input: peripheral blood. The receptors were gathered from a woman younger than 30 who had recovered from COVID-19. The CDR3 runs from the conserved cysteine through the conserved F or W. Each record gives: J gene, clone size, D gene, V gene, CDR3 DNA, CDR3 protein. The D gene is left open where the match is weak. Some rows have no size entry. The others give once, few or many, or a class for an expanded clone.

TRBJ1-5 . . TRBV27 TGTGCCAGCAGCAATTTTTTTTATAGGGGAGGAAGCAATCAGCCCCAGCATTTT CASSNFFYRGGSNQPQHF
TRBJ1-1 . . TRBV19 TGTGCCAGTGGGACATTGAACACTGAAGCTTTCTTT CASGTLNTEAFF
TRBJ1-3 . . TRBV5-6 TGTGCCAGCCTGGGGCCGGATGGAAACACCATATATTTT CASLGPDGNTIYF
TRBJ1-4 . TRBD1 TRBV5-1 TGCGCCAGCAGCTTTTCGACAGGGGCAACTAATGAAAAACTGTTTTTT CASSFSTGATNEKLFF
TRBJ2-2 once . TRBV19 TGTGCCAGTAGTTCGACTAGGGTAGGGATCGGGGAGCTGTTTTTT CASSSTRVGIGELFF
TRBJ1-6 . . TRBV6-4 TGTGCCAGCAGGGCTACAGGGATCCCCAATTCACCCCTCCACTTT CASRATGIPNSPLHF
TRBJ2-1 . TRBD2 TRBV9 TGTGCCAGCAGCGCCACTAGCGGGGCGGACAATGAGCAGTTCTTC CASSATSGADNEQFF
TRBJ2-2 . . TRBV6-4 TGTGCCAGCAGCCAAACAGGGACCGGGGAGCTGTTTTTT CASSQTGTGELFF
TRBJ2-6 . TRBD1 TRBV19 TGTGCCAGTAGCGACAGGGGGCGCTTAACTGGGGCCAACGTCCTGACTTTC CASSDRGRLTGANVLTF
TRBJ2-7 . . TRBV6-2/TRBV6-3 TGTGCCAGCAGTTGGAGCAGTACCTACGAGCAGTACTTC CASSWSSTYEQYF
TRBJ2-5 . TRBD1 TRBV5-1 TGCGCCAGCAGCTTCAGGGGGATCGGGGAGACCCAGTACTTC CASSFRGIGETQYF
TRBJ2-2 few TRBD2 TRBV2 TGTGCCAGCAGTCCGGGACTAGCTTTTACCGGGGAGCTGTTTTTT CASSPGLAFTGELFF
TRBJ2-7 . . TRBV11-1 TGTGCCAGCAGCCGACAGGAGTCCTACGAGCAGTACTTC CASSRQESYEQYF
TRBJ1-2 . TRBD1 TRBV11-3 TGTGCCAGCAGCCCGGACAGGGGCAACTATGGCTACACCTTC CASSPDRGNYGYTF
TRBJ1-1 . TRBD1 TRBV15 TGTGCCACCAGTCAGGACAGGAGGAACACTGAAGCTTTCTTT CATSQDRRNTEAFF
TRBJ2-3 . TRBD1 TRBV12-3/TRBV12-4 TGTGCCAGCAGTCGGCAGGGGGCAGATACGCAGTATTTT CASSRQGADTQYF
TRBJ2-3 . . TRBV19 TGTGCCAGTAGTATGATAGCGCCAGATACGCAGTATTTT CASSMIAPDTQYF
TRBJ1-5 . . TRBV10-3 TGTGCCATCAGTGAGTCTCAGGGGTTCCAGCCCCAGCATTTT CAISESQGFQPQHF
TRBJ2-3 . TRBD2 TRBV9 TGTGCCAGCAGCCCTTCGGGACTAGCGGGAGCAGATACGCAGTATTTT CASSPSGLAGADTQYF
TRBJ2-1 . TRBD2 TRBV6-5 TGTGCCAGCAGTCTAGCGGGGGGCCCAAATGAGCAGTTCTTC CASSLAGGPNEQFF
TRBJ1-1 . . TRBV3-1/TRBV3-2 TGTGCCAGCACCCCCCTTAGGGGGAGCACTGAAGCTTTCTTT CASTPLRGSTEAFF
TRBJ2-6 . . TRBV5-8 TGTGCCAGCAGCCTTTCCGGGGCCAACGTCCTGACTTTC CASSLSGANVLTF
TRBJ1-2 . TRBD1 TRBV19 TGTGCCAGTAGTATTTCGGGCGCAGGGGGTGGCTACACCTTC CASSISGAGGGYTF
TRBJ1-2 . . TRBV28 TGTGCCAGCAGTTTACTCGGGACTAACTATGGCTACACCTTC CASSLLGTNYGYTF
TRBJ2-7 few TRBD1 TRBV7-3 TGTGCCAGCAGCTCCTTTGACGACAGGGGAGTCTACGAGCAGTACTTC CASSSFDDRGVYEQYF
TRBJ2-3 . . TRBV7-4 TGTGCCAGCACCCCCGTATCAGATACGCAGTATTTT CASTPVSDTQYF
TRBJ1-1 . . TRBV7-2 TGTGCCAGCAACCTGGGTGCGGGCACTGAAGCTTTCTTT CASNLGAGTEAFF
TRBJ2-3 . TRBD2 TRBV3-1/TRBV3-2 TGTGCCAGCAGCCAATGGACTAGCGGGGACCTCACAGATACGCAGTATTTT CASSQWTSGDLTDTQYF
TRBJ2-7 . . TRBV18 TGTGCCAGCTCACCACAAGAGGGTCCCTACGAGCAGTACTTC CASSPQEGPYEQYF
TRBJ2-3 . . TRBV7-3 TGTGCCAGCAGCTTAACTAGCGTAGGCACAGATACGCAGTATTTT CASSLTSVGTDTQYF
TRBJ1-2 . TRBD1 TRBV7-6 TGTGCCAGCAGTTTAACCTCCGGGACAGGTTCCTATGGCTACACCTTC CASSLTSGTGSYGYTF
TRBJ2-7 . TRBD2 TRBV4-1 TGCGCCAGCAGCCAAACTAGCGGGGGGTACGAGCAGTACTTC CASSQTSGGYEQYF
TRBJ1-1 . TRBD1 TRBV11-3 TGTGCCAGCAGCCCCGGCGGACAGGGATCCGGAGCTTTCTTT CASSPGGQGSGAFF
TRBJ2-3 . . TRBV4-2 TGTGCCAGCAGCCAAGCGACAGATACGCAGTATTTT CASSQATDTQYF
TRBJ2-3 . . TRBV9 TGTGCCAGCAGCGTAACCACACACACAGATACGCAGTATTTT CASSVTTHTDTQYF
TRBJ1-4 . . TRBV7-9 TGTGCCAGCAGCCTTGACAGGCGCCACGAAAAACTGTTTTTT CASSLDRRHEKLFF
TRBJ2-2 . . TRBV19 TGTGCCAGTAGTATTGGGGCGGCGTCCACCGGGGAGCTGTTTTTT CASSIGAASTGELFF
TRBJ1-3 . TRBD1 TRBV11-2 TGTGCCAGCAGCTTAGGCAGGGGGGCGAGAGGAAACACCATATATTTT CASSLGRGARGNTIYF
TRBJ1-2 . TRBD1 TRBV29-1 TGCAGCGTTGAAGTGTGGACAGGGCTCAACTATGGCTACACCTTC CSVEVWTGLNYGYTF
TRBJ1-2 . TRBD1 TRBV9 TGTGCCAGCAGCCGGGGGGGACAGGGCAACTATGGCTACACCTTC CASSRGGQGNYGYTF
TRBJ1-1 few TRBD1 TRBV6-4 TGTGCCAGCAGTGAGAAGGAGGGGGCAACTGAAGCTTTCTTT CASSEKEGATEAFF
TRBJ2-5 . TRBD1 TRBV7-8 TGTGCCAGCATGAGGGACAGACCACAAGAGACCCAGTACTTC CASMRDRPQETQYF
TRBJ1-3 . . TRBV6-5 TGTGCCAGCAGCCGAGACGACAAGCTGGGAAACACCATATATTTT CASSRDDKLGNTIYF
TRBJ2-1 . . TRBV19 TGTGCCAGTAGCCCCCGCCCTAGAAATGAGCAGTTCTTC CASSPRPRNEQFF
TRBJ2-1 . . TRBV7-2 TGTGCCAGCAGCTCCCCGAGAACTGGAGTTAATGAGCAGTTCTTC CASSSPRTGVNEQFF
TRBJ1-1 few . TRBV3-1/TRBV3-2 TGTGCCAGCAGCCCGAAGGGAGTCACTGAAGCTTTCTTT CASSPKGVTEAFF
TRBJ1-2 . TRBD1 TRBV7-9 TGTGCCAGCAGCACGGGACAGGGGATTGGCTATGGCTACACCTTC CASSTGQGIGYGYTF